This T cell receptor (beta chain) is from a study of shared clonotypes between healthy human individuals. Findings and limits, study-wide: Expectations were that clonotype sharing among donors would be affected by sequencing depth. Donors were few, which limited the genetic and exposure-history diversity represented. Among non-shared clonotypes, generation probabilities were lower than among those shared by all four donors. Between a handful of donors, naive CD4 clonotypes were shared at a level of about 5%.

Only in-frame clones appear in the TCRdb table, and some are missing; sequencing was by immunoSEQ multiplex PCR. The table lists roughly 2 million clones, approximately 95% of them singletons. Notes on this clone: Antigen: not known.

The CDR3 has 14 residues. Germline-derived CDR1 and CDR2 are SGHDT and YYEEEE. V shed 6 bases and J 4 bases; nucleotides not matched to a gene: 6. The origin of this receptor is a young man in good health. Sequencing used naive CD4+ T cells sorted from blood. Stated subset: CD45RA+ positively selected. The chain has TRBV5-6 and TRBJ2-7; TRBD2 aligns across 11 bases. The CDR3 sequence is CASTQTSGKYEQYF. The DNA for the CDR3 is TGTGCCAGCACCCAGACTAGCGGGAAATACGAGCAGTACTTC. Drawing the rest from reference TRBV5-6 and TRBJ2-7, the complete variable domain is DAGVTQSPTHLIKTRGQQVTLRCSPKSGHDTVSWYQQALGQGPQFIFQYYEEEERQRGNFPDRFSGHQFPNYSSELNVNALLLGDSALYLCASTQTSGKYEQYFGPGTRLTVT.